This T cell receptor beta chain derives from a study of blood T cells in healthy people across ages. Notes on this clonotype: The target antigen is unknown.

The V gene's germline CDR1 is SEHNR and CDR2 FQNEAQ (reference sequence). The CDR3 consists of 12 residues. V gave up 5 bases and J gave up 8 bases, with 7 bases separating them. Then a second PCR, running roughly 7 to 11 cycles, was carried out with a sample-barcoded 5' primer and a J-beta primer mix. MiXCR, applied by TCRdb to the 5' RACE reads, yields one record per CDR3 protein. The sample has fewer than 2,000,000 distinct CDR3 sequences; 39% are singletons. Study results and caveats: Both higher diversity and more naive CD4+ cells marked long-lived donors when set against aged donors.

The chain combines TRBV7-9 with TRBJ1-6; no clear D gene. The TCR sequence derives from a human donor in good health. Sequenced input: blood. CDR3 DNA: TGTGCCAGCAGCCACGAGGATTCACCCCTCCACTTT. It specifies CASSHEDSPLHF.